This T cell receptor (beta chain) stems from a study of OX40 agonist ivuxolimab in advanced cancers. A note on the overall study: The costimulatory receptor OX40 (CD134) was targeted by ivuxolimab, a fully human IgG2 agonistic monoclonal antibody. Intravenous ivuxolimab was administered to patients every 2 weeks at six dose levels: 0.01, 0.1, 0.3, 1.5, 3 and 10 mg/kg. Of the approximately 50 patients in dose escalation, about 20 had hepatocellular carcinoma, some 15 had melanoma, 9 had renal cell carcinoma and 9 had head and neck cancer. In the dose-escalation cohort, around four fifths of patients were male, and the mean age was 60 years with a range of about 20 to 80. Prior anti-PD-1, anti-PD-L1 or anti-CTLA-4 therapy was permitted, and 40% of dose-escalation patients had received checkpoint inhibitors. Partial responses occurred in three dose-escalation patients: two with cutaneous melanoma and one with hepatocellular carcinoma. The point of sequencing TCRbeta in the periphery was to test whether ivuxolimab changed TCR sequence diversity and drove clonal T-cell expansion. The paper describes the monotherapy dose-escalation part (N = 52 patients) of the phase I trial of ivuxolimab.

The trial excluded patients who had a history of autoimmune disease or who were on systemic immunosuppression. Peripheral blood for TCR sequencing was collected from all dose cohorts at baseline, on cycle 4 day 1, and on cycle 7 day 1. Samples came from an open-label, multicenter, first-in-human phase I dose-escalation trial of ivuxolimab. Adults with locally advanced or metastatic head and neck squamous cell, hepatocellular, melanoma or renal cell carcinoma were enrolled in the trial. Before TCR sequencing, CD4+ T cells and CD8+ T cells from peripheral blood were sorted into separate populations. Overall results and qualifications from the work: Low levels of normalized T-cell clonal expansion were also seen in some nonresponding patients. In the 0.1-3.0 mg/kg groups, partial responders had among the lowest normalized peripheral clonal expansion, particularly in CD8+ T cells. The antigen specificity of the peripheral T cells that underwent clonal expansion was not determined. On average, CD8+ T cells showed more expanded clones than CD4+ T cells after ivuxolimab. At doses from 0.1 to 3.0 mg/kg, clonal expansion was seen in both CD4+ and CD8+ blood T cells between baseline and week 6.

Genomic DNA was extracted from sorted cells for sequencing of the TCRbeta CDR3 region. TCRbeta CDR3 regions were sequenced using the immunoSEQ Assay. Entries here come from immuneACCESS through TCRdb and include only in-frame sequences with V and J called. Some clones fail to appear in such tables; in the studies checked, an unresolved V gene covers under half of the shortfall, and the cause of the remainder is unknown. The sample table lists about 38,000 clones, 80% to 90% of them with a count of one. The ten largest clones represent approximately 45% of the sample. About this clone itself: There is no known antigen for this receptor. No qualities accompany the bases; no much larger clone lies one base away.

The CDR3 has 13 amino acids, counting the end cysteine and phenylalanine. Of all the DNA, just the CDR3 is kept, 39 bases in frame from base 1. V is cut by 6 bases and J by 4 bases, and the space between the germline ends is 12 bases. In the germline V gene, CDR1 corresponds to SQVTM and CDR2 to ANQGSEA. This receptor was obtained from an adult with an advanced solid tumor such as melanoma, head and neck, liver or kidney cancer. The starting material was CD4+ or CD8+ T cells sorted from blood, obtained in a trial of the OX40 agonist ivuxolimab. The receptor chain draws on TRBV29-1 and TRBJ2-2, with a tentative D call of TRBD1 or TRBD2, each matching 6 bases. CDR3 loop: CSVEGGATGELFF. At the DNA level, the sequence is TGCAGCGTCGAGGGGGGTGCCACCGGGGAGCTGTTTTTT.